The 26 T cell receptor beta chains listed next were all sequenced from one sample in a study of CD8+ T cells in alopecia areata. RNA extraction and reverse transcription yielded cDNA as sequencing template. Libraries were prepared by immunoSEQ multiplex PCR; TCRdb keeps only in-frame clonotypes and omits some of them. The repertoire holds about 150,000 clones, with around 55% as singletons. Source material: CD4+ T cells sorted from blood. These receptor sequences come from a human donor in good health.

This clone was observed a handful of times. The J gene is TRBJ2-3, the V gene TRBV11-2; D gene ambiguous. The CDR3 spans 15 residues. Trimming took off 4 bases at V and 0 bases at J, with 11 bases between the two ends. Germline-derived CDR1 and CDR2 are SGHAT and FQNNGV. The CDR3 protein is CASSSRKTSTDTQYF. As DNA, the CDR3 is TGTGCCAGCAGCTCTAGGAAAACTAGCACAGATACGCAGTATTTT.

This chain connects TRBV9 to TRBJ2-5, with D tentatively TRBD2 (6 bases). Trimming cost V 2 bases and J 5 bases, with 10 bases left between them. Germline V gene lookup returns CDR1 SGDLS and CDR2 YYNGEE. The CDR3 is 13 residues long. DNA of the CDR3: TGTGCCAGCAGCGTCCGGGGGTGGGAGACCCAGTACTTC. Its translation is CASSVRGWETQYF.

The CDR3 coding sequence is TGTGCCAGCAGCGTAGGGTTGGCCAGTTCCCCCGAAGCTTTCTTT. Translating it yields CASSVGLASSPEAFF. V and J are TRBV9 and TRBJ1-1, with unresolved D. Germline CDR1 is SGDLS and CDR2 is YYNGEE. The length of the CDR3 is 15 residues. The V gene lost 0 bases and the J gene lost 8 bases, with 17 bases spanning the gap.

This clone turned up a few times. The chain recombines TRBV6-5 with TRBJ1-3; no definite D call. This CDR3 contains 15 residues. Deletions cut 6 bases from V and 0 bases from J, with 12 bases between. CDR1 and CDR2 from the germline V gene are MNHEY and SVGAGI. In nucleotides, the CDR3 is TGTGCCAGCAGGGTTTACCAGAGCTCTGGAAACACCATATATTTT. It yields the protein CASRVYQSSGNTIYF.

This clone was found once. This chain connects TRBV5-1 to TRBJ1-2; D uncertain. This CDR3 contains 13 residues. Trimming removed 2 bases at V and 6 bases at J, with 11 bases between. CDR1 and CDR2 (germline): SGHRS, YFSETQ. CDR3 in amino acids: CASSLSGNDGYTF. The CDR3 coding sequence is TGCGCCAGCAGCTTATCCGGGAATGATGGCTACACCTTC.

There are a few counts of this clone. V gene TRBV29-1 combines with J gene TRBJ1-1, with 9 bases lining up with TRBD1. Germline lookup yields CDR1 SQVTM and CDR2 ANQGSEA. This CDR3 spans 13 amino acids. Trimming cost V 6 bases and J 1 base; bases outside gene matches: 3. The CDR3 sequence is CSVVGQGNTEAFF. The CDR3 DNA reads TGCAGCGTCGTGGGACAGGGGAACACTGAAGCTTTCTTT.

This chain connects TRBV29-1 to TRBJ2-7, with a tentative D call TRBD1 (6 bases). The CDR3 has 12 amino acids. The germline V gene has CDR1 SQVTM and CDR2 ANQGSEA. V was clipped by 6 bases and J by 4 bases, with 13 bases between them. CDR3 sequence (DNA): TGCAGCGTACAGAGCAGGGGATACGAGCAGTACTTC. Translating it yields CSVQSRGYEQYF.

J is TRBJ2-5 and V is TRBV29-1; TRBD1 matches 7 bases. The CDR3 extends over 16 amino acids. V lost 6 bases, J lost 0 bases, and 13 bases stayed unmatched. Germline CDR1 and CDR2: SQVTM and ANQGSEA. The CDR3 protein is CSVAGTASWYQETQYF. The CDR3 bases are TGCAGCGTAGCCGGGACAGCCTCTTGGTACCAAGAGACCCAGTACTTC.

J is TRBJ2-5 and V is TRBV5-6; 11 bases map to TRBD2. CDR1 is SGHDT and CDR2 is YYEEEE in the germline V gene. The CDR3 consists of 14 residues. The V segment lost 4 bases and the J segment 4 bases; nucleotides outside the gene matches: 3. The DNA for the CDR3 is TGTGCCAGCAGCCGGGGACTAGCGGTAGAGACCCAGTACTTC. As protein: CASSRGLAVETQYF.

J is TRBJ2-1 and V is TRBV29-1; 7 nucleotides match TRBD1. The CDR3 runs to 15 residues. With V trimmed by 7 bases and J by 7 bases, 16 bases remained unmatched. The V gene's germline CDR1 is SQVTM and CDR2 ANQGSEA. The CDR3 spells CSAGGRDRVVNEQFF. CDR3 coding DNA: TGCAGCGCCGGAGGACGCGACAGGGTGGTGAATGAGCAGTTCTTC.

This clone has only a few counts. The rearrangement links TRBV6-6 to TRBJ2-5; D gene ambiguous. Between the trimmed V and J ends, which lost 0 bases and 5 bases, there was a span of 7 bases. The V gene's germline CDR1 is MNHNY and CDR2 SVGAGI (reference sequence). The CDR3 runs to 13 residues. The CDR3 DNA reads TGTGCCAGCAGTTACTCGGCGGTGGAGACCCAGTACTTC. It encodes CASSYSAVETQYF.

The V gene is TRBV7-9, the J gene TRBJ1-2; D unresolved. Trimming left V 2 bases short and J 3 bases short, with 10 bases between. CDR3 length: 14 residues. From germline, CDR1 is SEHNR and CDR2 FQNEAQ (reference sequence). The CDR3 DNA follows: TGTGCCAGCAGCTTACATGAGGGCCACTATGGCTACACCTTC. Protein sequence: CASSLHEGHYGYTF.

The chain recombines TRBV19 with TRBJ1-2; TRBD1 might be the D (5 bases). The CDR3 runs to 11 residues. Between the trimmed V and J ends, which lost 0 bases and 14 bases, there was a span of 10 bases. Germline CDR1 and CDR2: LNHDA and SQIVND (reference sequence). This CDR3 is CASSIDRVWTF. The CDR3 coding sequence is TGTGCCAGTAGTATAGACAGGGTCTGGACCTTC.

This chain uses TRBV29-1 with TRBJ2-5, with D possibly being TRBD2 (6 bases). The CDR3 loop spans 14 amino acids. V was shortened by 4 bases and J by 1 base, with 13 bases between the two germline ends. Per the germline V gene, CDR1 is SQVTM and CDR2 is ANQGSEA. This CDR3 reads CSVVRRGLQETQYF. CDR3 nucleotides: TGCAGCGTTGTAAGGAGGGGTCTCCAAGAGACCCAGTACTTC.

The chain couples TRBV6-5 to TRBJ2-1, with 7 bases that match TRBD2. J gave up 2 bases and V 3 bases, and 7 bases lay outside the gene matches. Looked up from germline, CDR1 is MNHEY and CDR2 is SVGAGI. This CDR3 has 16 amino acids. This CDR3 reads CASSYRGTIAYNEQFF. As DNA, the CDR3 is TGTGCCAGCAGTTATAGAGGGACTATCGCCTACAATGAGCAGTTCTTC.

The rearrangement links TRBV29-1 to TRBJ2-7, with TRBD1 matching over 9 bases. CDR3 size: 13 residues. J was trimmed by 4 bases and V by 6 bases; bases with no gene match: 7. CDR1 is SQVTM and CDR2 is ANQGSEA in the germline V gene. This chain's CDR3 is CSVGTGRRYEQYF. The CDR3 DNA reads TGCAGCGTGGGGACAGGGAGGAGGTACGAGCAGTACTTC.

A word on this clone: The same CDR3 arises from other DNA sequences in this sample as well. This chain joins TRBV29-1 and TRBJ2-7; 7 positions agree with TRBD1. CDR1 and CDR2 (germline): SQVTM, ANQGSEA. This CDR3 is 11 amino acids long. V shed 3 bases and J 4 bases; nucleotides not matched to a gene: 0. The CDR3 nucleotides are TGCAGCGTTGAGACAGGGTACGAGCAGTACTTC. It specifies CSVETGYEQYF.

The chain has TRBV29-1 and TRBJ1-5, with 9 bases that match TRBD1. V shed 7 bases, J shed 6 bases, and the junction held 10 bases outside the gene matches. Germline V CDR1 and CDR2: SQVTM, ANQGSEA. The CDR3 is 14 amino acids. CDR3 DNA sequence: TGCAGCGCCCGGACAGGGGCGCCGGGTCAGCCCCAGCATTTT. As protein: CSARTGAPGQPQHF.

This chain links TRBV29-1 with TRBJ2-7, with D hard to call. The germline CDR1 and CDR2 sequences are SQVTM and ANQGSEA. The V gene lost 4 bases and the J gene lost 3 bases, with 7 bases spanning the gap. This CDR3 comprises 11 residues. The CDR3 DNA reads TGCAGCGTTGGTACAAACTACGAGCAGTACTTC. Amino acid sequence: CSVGTNYEQYF.

The genes are TRBV4-1 and TRBJ2-4, with no clear D. The length of the CDR3 is 13 residues. V was shortened by 1 base and J by 16 bases, with 17 bases between the two germline ends. From germline, CDR1 is MGHRA and CDR2 YSYEKL. CDR3 in amino acids: CASSQAAMGSPYF. Written as DNA, the CDR3 is TGCGCCAGCAGCCAAGCCGCCATGGGCTCCCCCTACTTC.

CDR3 coding DNA: TGCGCCAGCAGCCAACCCAACCAGGGCGGCTATGGCTACACCTTC. As protein: CASSQPNQGGYGYTF. The chain combines TRBV4-1 with TRBJ1-2; possibly TRBD1 for D (5 bases). The CDR3 has 15 residues. Between the trimmed V and J ends, which lost 2 bases and 4 bases, there was a span of 14 bases. CDR1 and CDR2 (germline): MGHRA, YSYEKL.

This chain uses TRBV30 with TRBJ2-7, with unresolved D. The CDR3 length is 13 residues. Germline V gene sequence: CDR1 GTSNPN, CDR2 SVGIG (reference sequence). Trimming removed 3 bases from V and 3 bases from J, with 12 bases in between. For the CDR3, the DNA is TGTGCCTGGAGCGCCCTGTTAGACTACGAGCAGTACTTC. It specifies CAWSALLDYEQYF.

The chain has TRBV7-8 and TRBJ1-5; 7 positions agree with TRBD1. Germline V gene sequence: CDR1 SGHVS, CDR2 FQNEAQ. The CDR3 runs to 14 residues. J was trimmed by 6 bases and V by 10 bases; bases with no gene match: 12. The CDR3 spells CATRTGVPGQPQHF. CDR3 nucleotide sequence: TGTGCCACGCGAACAGGGGTGCCAGGTCAGCCCCAGCATTTT.

The CDR3 is CASSLVASGSYEQYF. In DNA, the CDR3 is TGCGCCAGCAGCTTGGTGGCTAGCGGGAGCTACGAGCAGTACTTC. This chain links TRBV5-1 with TRBJ2-7, with 10 bases that match TRBD2. CDR3 length: 15 residues. Trimming took 0 bases from V and 3 from J; bases not matched to a gene: 3. CDR1 is SGHRS, CDR2 YFSETQ, per germline.

The chain carries TRBV5-1 and TRBJ1-1; tentatively, D is TRBD1 (6 bases). The CDR3 runs 13 residues. Trimming took 5 bases from V and 0 from J, leaving 8 bases between them. Germline V lookup: CDR1 SGHRS, CDR2 YFSETQ. The DNA of the CDR3 is TGCGCCAGCAGGGCAGGGGTGAACACTGAAGCTTTCTTT. Translated, it gives CASRAGVNTEAFF.

J is TRBJ2-3 and V is TRBV4-1; D unclear. V lost 4 bases to trimming and J lost 4 bases, with 15 bases between them. The CDR3 totals 15 residues. The germline V gene encodes CDR1 MGHRA and CDR2 YSYEKL. The CDR3 protein is CASSRNLRAPDTQYF. Here the CDR3 DNA reads TGCGCCAGCAGCCGCAATCTCCGGGCGCCAGATACGCAGTATTTT.